The 25 T cell receptor beta chains below all came from one sample that was sequenced in a study of cytomegalovirus exposure and HLA in healthy donors. TCRdb's copy holds only in-frame clones and misses some; the assay was immunoSEQ multiplex PCR. The sample holds fewer than 400,000 clones, 80% to 90% seen once. Sequenced material: PBMCs. The receptors stem from a woman aged 18-30 years in good health and CMV-seronegative.

This clone was detected only a few times. This chain connects TRBV18 to TRBJ2-7, with a possible D match to TRBD1 (6 bases). The CDR3 covers 13 residues. Germline-derived CDR1 and CDR2 are KGHSH and LQKENI. With 6 bases removed from V and 4 bases from J, the gap between germline ends came to 13 bases. The chain's CDR3 is CASSLSDSYEQYF. The CDR3 DNA is TGTGCCAGCTCTCTCTCGGACAGTTACGAGCAGTACTTC.

V gene TRBV11-2 combines with J gene TRBJ1-2; no definite D call. Trimming took off 7 bases at V and 5 bases at J, with 17 bases between the two ends. From germline, CDR1 is SGHAT and CDR2 FQNNGV. The CDR3 is 14 amino acids. The CDR3 is CASNEAGETYGYTF. CDR3 DNA: TGTGCCAGCAACGAGGCGGGCGAGACATATGGCTACACCTTC.

This clone was counted only a few times. The rearrangement joins TRBV28 to TRBJ1-3, with TRBD1 identical over 8 bases. The junction had 3 bases not matched to a gene; V was cut back by 3 bases and J by 2 bases. Germline CDR1 and CDR2: MDHEN and SYDVKM. CDR3 length: 15 residues. As DNA, the CDR3 is TGTGCCAGCAGTTTGCCACAGGGGGCTGGAAACACCATATATTTT. Protein sequence: CASSLPQGAGNTIYF.

This chain joins TRBV28 and TRBJ2-7; the D gene is possibly TRBD2 (6 bases). Trimming took off 11 bases at V and 2 bases at J, with 7 bases between the two ends. CDR1 and CDR2 from the germline V gene are MDHEN and SYDVKM. The CDR3 consists of 10 residues. CDR3 residues: CACGAYEQYF. CDR3 sequence (DNA): TGTGCCTGCGGGGCCTACGAGCAGTACTTC.

CDR3 sequence: CASSAGQGWETEAFF. Here the CDR3 DNA reads TGTGCCAGCAGTGCCGGACAGGGATGGGAAACTGAAGCTTTCTTT. The chain has TRBV27 and TRBJ1-1; TRBD1 matches at 8 bases. The ends lost 5 bases at V and 5 bases at J; junction bases unmatched: 10. This CDR3 region has 15 residues. In germline, CDR1 is MNHEY, CDR2 SMNVEV (reference sequence).

The chain couples TRBV12-2 to TRBJ1-1. TRBV12-2 is termed a pseudogene. The CDR3 length is 17 residues. For the CDR3, the DNA is TGTGCAAGTCGCCCACGAGGTTGGGGGGTGGGGGTGACTGAAGCTTTCTTT. Translating it yields CASRPRGWGVGVTEAFF.

The count of this clone is one. J is TRBJ2-2 and V is TRBV9; TRBD1 matches at 7 bases. The CDR3 has 16 amino acids. Germline V gene sequence: CDR1 SGDLS, CDR2 YYNGEE. V shed 0 bases, J shed 5 bases, and the junction held 7 bases outside the gene matches. CDR3 amino acids: CASSVVGTDLTGELFF. CDR3 coding DNA: TGTGCCAGCAGCGTAGTCGGGACAGATCTTACCGGGGAGCTGTTTTTT.

The J gene is TRBJ2-7, the V gene TRBV18, with 10 bases that match TRBD2. V dropped 4 bases and J dropped 3; count of bases not matched to a gene: 12. The CDR3 length is 17 residues. Germline CDR1 KGHSH, CDR2 LQKENI. The CDR3 region has the DNA TGTGCCAGCTCACTAATGAATCCGCCTAGCGGGAGCTACGAGCAGTACTTC. Amino acids: CASSLMNPPSGSYEQYF.

The chain couples TRBV19 to TRBJ1-2; 8 bases agree with TRBD1. Trimming removed 9 bases from V and 6 bases from J; junction bases left unmatched: 6. There are 12 residues in the CDR3. CDR1 and CDR2 (germline): LNHDA, SQIVND (reference sequence). The CDR3 DNA reads TGTGCCAGCGGGACAGGCGTGGATGGCTACACCTTC. It translates to CASGTGVDGYTF.

The chain's CDR3 is CASSFISRVAGGQTQFF. The CDR3 nucleotides are TGTGCCAGCAGCTTCATCTCCCGGGTAGCGGGAGGCCAAACTCAGTTCTTC. This sequence joins TRBV7-8 and TRBJ2-1; 10 positions agree with TRBD2. The CDR3 runs to 17 residues. Germline V lookup: CDR1 SGHVS, CDR2 FQNEAQ. V was clipped by 3 bases and J by 13 bases; unmatched bases: 18. Supplemented by reference TRBV7-8 and TRBJ2-1, the full variable domain reads GAGVSQSPRYKVAKRGQDVALRCDPISGHVSLFWYQQALGQGPEFLTYFQNEAQLDKSGLPSDRFFAERPEGSVSTLKIQRTQQEDSAVYLCASSFISRVAGGQTQFFGPGTRLTVL.

The chain recombines TRBV15 with TRBJ1-1, with 7 bases fitting TRBD1. J was trimmed by 4 bases and V by 4 bases; bases with no gene match: 12. The CDR3 runs 16 residues. Germline V gene data show CDR1 as LNHNV and CDR2 as YYDKDF (reference sequence). The CDR3 DNA reads as TGTGCCACCAGCATAGGGATGACAGGGTGGGGCACTGAAGCTTTCTTT. Protein sequence: CATSIGMTGWGTEAFF.

Concerning this clone: Germline and junction disagree at one end, which may indicate a read error. The chain uses TRBV6-1 and TRBJ1-5, with D uncertain. The CDR3 has 15 residues. Germline V lookup: CDR1 MNHNS, CDR2 SASEGT. The CDR3 region is CASRDQVLGVQPQHF. The CDR3 DNA reads TGTGCCAGCCGTGATCAGGTTTTAGGCGTACAGCCCCAGCATTTT.

The chain combines TRBV2 with TRBJ2-1, with D possibly TRBD2 on 5 matching bases. Germline V CDR1 and CDR2: SNHLY, FYNNEI. The CDR3 runs 13 residues. Trimming left V 6 bases short and J 5 bases short, with 11 bases between. CDR3 amino acids: CASSLATNNEQFF. The CDR3 coding sequence is TGTGCCAGCAGCCTAGCCACCAACAATGAGCAGTTCTTC.

DNA for the CDR3: TGTGCCAGCAGGCTACTAGCCGAAGAGACCCAGTACTTC. Translating gives CASRLLAEETQYF. The rearrangement uses TRBV27 and TRBJ2-5; weak D call: TRBD2 (6 bases). CDR3 length: 13 amino acids. In germline, CDR1 is MNHEY, CDR2 SMNVEV (reference sequence). V was cut by 6 bases and J by 3 bases, with 11 bases left in between.

J is TRBJ1-5 and V is TRBV4-3, with D tentatively TRBD1 (6 bases). Germline V gives CDR1 LGHNA, CDR2 YSLEER. Trimming removed 1 base from V and 2 bases from J, with 12 bases in between. The length of the CDR3 is 16 residues. CDR3 sequence (DNA): TGCGCCAGCAGCCAAGTGTACGGACAGCGCAATCAGCCCCAGCATTTT. Its translation is CASSQVYGQRNQPQHF.

This clone was observed a handful of times. This chain connects TRBV7-3 to TRBJ2-3, with D possibly being TRBD2 (5 bases). V was trimmed by 5 bases and J by 5 bases, leaving 8 bases between them. The germline V gene has CDR1 SGHTA and CDR2 FQGTGA. This CDR3 has 12 residues. Here the CDR3 reads CASSTAGDTQYF. The CDR3 nucleotides read TGTGCCAGCAGCACCGCGGGAGATACGCAGTATTTT. The whole variable domain, filled in from reference TRBV7-3 and TRBJ2-3, reads GAGVSQTPSNKVTEKGKYVELRCDPISGHTALYWYRQSLGQGPEFLIYFQGTGAADDSGLPNDRFFAVRPEGSVSTLKIQRTERGDSAVYLCASSTAGDTQYFGPGTRLTVL.

The sample holds a few counts of this clone. The J gene is TRBJ1-1, the V gene TRBV2, with D perhaps TRBD1 (5 bases). Trimming stripped 6 bases from V and 0 bases from J, with 14 bases between. Germline lookup yields CDR1 SNHLY and CDR2 FYNNEI. The CDR3 spans 15 residues. The CDR3 nucleotides read TGTGCCAGCAGAGTTCAGGGTTTCATGAACACTGAAGCTTTCTTT. It specifies CASRVQGFMNTEAFF.

The chain has TRBV5-1 and TRBJ2-7, with TRBD1 matching 7 bases. The ends lost 5 bases at V and 2 bases at J; junction bases unmatched: 10. The CDR3 is 15 residues long. The germline CDR1 and CDR2 sequences are SGHRS and YFSETQ. CDR3 loop: CASRLRTGATYEQYF. CDR3 nucleotide sequence: TGCGCCAGCAGATTGCGGACAGGCGCCACCTACGAGCAGTACTTC. Full variable domain (remainder filled in from reference TRBV5-1 and TRBJ2-7): KAGVTQTPRYLIKTRGQQVTLSCSPISGHRSVSWYQQTPGQGLQFLFEYFSETQRNKGNFPGRFSGRQFSNSRSEMNVSTLELGDSALYLCASRLRTGATYEQYFGPGTRLTVT.

The chain is built from TRBV4-1 and TRBJ1-2; D not certain. CDR1 and CDR2 (germline): MGHRA, YSYEKL. Between the trimmed V and J ends, which lost 0 bases and 2 bases, there was a span of 10 bases. The CDR3 has 15 residues. CDR3 bases: TGCGCCAGCAGCCAAGACAGGCAAATCAACTATGGCTACACCTTC. This translates into CASSQDRQINYGYTF.

The J gene is TRBJ1-5, the V gene TRBV28; D uncertain. CDR3 length equals 15 residues. CDR1 is MDHEN, CDR2 SYDVKM, per germline. V lost 7 bases, J lost 0 bases, and 13 bases lay in between. DNA for the CDR3: TGTGCCAGCACCTCCGGAGGAGCTAGCAATCAGCCCCAGCATTTT. It is translated as CASTSGGASNQPQHF.

The chain has TRBV6-1 and TRBJ2-7; D possibly corresponds to TRBD2 (6 bases). The CDR3 is 14 residues long. V shed 3 bases and J shed 5 bases, with 14 bases lying between them. Germline V gene sequence: CDR1 MNHNS, CDR2 SASEGT. CDR3 DNA: TGTGCCAGCAGTGAGGGACTTAGGCAGAACGAGCAGTACTTC. This translates into CASSEGLRQNEQYF.

The chain is built from TRBV25-1 and TRBJ2-2; 7 bases are a match to TRBD2. The CDR3 length is 14 residues. Looked up from germline, CDR1 is MGHDK and CDR2 is SYGVNS. The ends lost 3 bases at V and 7 bases at J; junction bases unmatched: 5. This CDR3 is CASSDAGEVGELFF. CDR3 sequence (DNA): TGTGCCAGCAGTGATGCGGGAGAGGTCGGGGAGCTGTTTTTT.

The chain employs TRBV2 and TRBJ1-1; 8 bases line up with TRBD1. Germline CDR1 reads SNHLY; CDR2 reads FYNNEI. V shed 2 bases and J 4 bases; nucleotides not matched to a gene: 12. This CDR3 is 17 amino acids long. CDR3 protein: CASSELGTGSRGTEAFF. CDR3 in DNA: TGTGCCAGCAGTGAACTCGGGACAGGATCGAGGGGCACTGAAGCTTTCTTT. The variable domain in full, with the rest retrieved from reference TRBV2 and TRBJ1-1, is EPEVTQTPSHQVTQMGQEVILRCVPISNHLYFYWYRQILGQKVEFLVSFYNNEISEKSEIFDDQFSVERPDGSNFTLKIRSTKLEDSAMYFCASSELGTGSRGTEAFFGQGTRLTVV.

J is TRBJ1-2 and V is TRBV30; TRBD1 is a possible D gene (5 bases). The V end lost 1 base, the J end lost 0 bases, and 18 bases lay between the germline ends. The V gene's germline CDR1 is GTSNPN and CDR2 SVGIG (reference sequence). CDR3 length equals 17 residues. CDR3 protein: CAWSDPRRGLTNYGYTF. CDR3 in DNA: TGTGCCTGGAGTGACCCGAGGAGGGGCCTGACTAACTATGGCTACACCTTC. The variable domain in full, completed from reference TRBV30 and TRBJ1-2, reads SQTIHQWPATLVQPVGSPLSLECTVEGTSNPNLYWYRQAAGRGLQLLFYSVGIGQISSEVPQNLSASRPQDRQFILSSKKLLLSDSGFYLCAWSDPRRGLTNYGYTFGSGTRLTVV.

The V gene is TRBV9, the J gene TRBJ1-2; perhaps TRBD1 as D (6 bases). In germline, CDR1 is SGDLS, CDR2 YYNGEE. V lost 6 bases and J 4 bases, leaving 13 bases between the germline ends. The CDR3 consists of 13 residues. The CDR3 loop reads CASTPQGGYGYTF. CDR3 DNA sequence: TGTGCCAGCACCCCTCAAGGGGGCTATGGCTACACCTTC.